This T cell receptor (beta chain) was sequenced in a study of T cell repertoires in cytomegalovirus infection. Study details: Signatures in public TCR beta sequences pointed to both CMV infection and matching HLA type. Study outcomes and limitations: Summed frequency of shared TCR beta families picked out CMV carriers who also had the relevant HLA.

Trimming cost V 2 bases and J 1 base, with 8 bases left between them. The CDR3 totals 15 residues. Germline CDR1 LNHDA, CDR2 SQIVND (reference sequence). Each CDR3 protein gets one entry after TCRdb re-called the reads with MiXCR. This sample carries hundreds of thousands of distinct CDR3 sequences, around a third of them seen once, and the ten largest clones take roughly 20%. Only a few counts were recorded for this clonotype. The antigen is not known. The specimen was cultured PBMCs, collected from culture after CMV antigen stimulation. The sequence was collected from a human donor in good health (CMV status not recorded). Some clones in this sample may be carry-over from other donors' samples. The chain employs TRBV19 and TRBJ2-2; D remains ambiguous. CDR3: CASSIPSRNTGELFF. The CDR3 DNA reads as TGTGCCAGTAGTATACCCTCTAGGAACACCGGGGAGCTGTTTTTT.